What follows are 17 T cell receptor beta chains derived from one specimen sequenced in a study of T cells after yellow fever vaccination. A single record per CDR3 protein comes from TCRdb applying MiXCR to the 5' RACE reads. The sample lists 200,000 to 300,000 distinct CDR3 sequences; roughly 6.2% were seen once. This specimen consisted of CD4+ T cells sorted from PBMCs, obtained on the day of the yellow fever booster vaccination. The receptor set was obtained from a man younger than 40 who received the YFV17D yellow fever vaccine.

This rearrangement joins TRBV5-1 to TRBJ2-1; D is undetermined. The germline V and J ends were trimmed by 0 bases and 1 base, with 8 bases remaining between them. Germline CDR1 and CDR2: SGHRS and YFSETQ. The CDR3 loop spans 15 amino acids. The CDR3 region is CASSLDQPSYNEQFF. The CDR3 region has the DNA TGCGCCAGCAGCTTGGACCAACCTTCCTACAATGAGCAGTTCTTC.

Only a few counts were recorded for this clonotype. The V and J genes are TRBV2 and TRBJ1-1, with D unclear. V dropped 6 bases and J dropped 2 bases, with 13 bases sitting between them. The CDR3 loop spans 14 amino acids. Germline V CDR1 and CDR2: SNHLY, FYNNEI. The CDR3 loop reads CASRRAEINTEAFF. As DNA, the CDR3 is TGTGCCAGCAGGAGGGCTGAAATTAACACTGAAGCTTTCTTT.

This clonotype was seen repeatedly, ten times or more. The chain has TRBV5-1 and TRBJ2-5; 13 bases are a match to TRBD2. This CDR3 has 17 amino acids. V was pared by 2 bases and J by 5 bases, with 9 bases of the junction left unmatched. The germline V gene has CDR1 SGHRS and CDR2 YFSETQ. The CDR3, as DNA: TGCGCCAGCAGCTTCGGACTAGCGGGAGTGAGAGGGGAGACCCAGTACTTC. Translating gives CASSFGLAGVRGETQYF.

This clonotype came up many times. This chain links TRBV5-1 with TRBJ2-7; no clear D. CDR1 is SGHRS, CDR2 YFSETQ, per germline. This CDR3 contains 13 residues. Trimming stripped 1 base from V and 0 bases from J, with 5 bases between. The CDR3 protein is CASSLWASYEQYF. The CDR3 coding sequence is TGCGCCAGCAGCTTGTGGGCCTCCTACGAGCAGTACTTC. The full variable domain, in which reference TRBV5-1 and TRBJ2-7 provide the parts outside the CDR3, is KAGVTQTPRYLIKTRGQQVTLSCSPISGHRSVSWYQQTPGQGLQFLFEYFSETQRNKGNFPGRFSGRQFSNSRSEMNVSTLELGDSALYLCASSLWASYEQYFGPGTRLTVT.

This clonotype came up many times. The rearrangement links TRBV7-2 to TRBJ1-2, with D unresolved. The CDR3 spans 15 residues. CDR1 and CDR2 from the germline V gene are SGHTA and FQGNSA. Deletions cut 7 bases from V and 1 base from J, with 16 bases between. The CDR3 coding sequence is TGTGCCAGCACCGTTCACTCGGGTTTTAACTATGGCTACACCTTC. Its protein is CASTVHSGFNYGYTF.

The rearrangement joins TRBV29-1 to TRBJ1-1; 8 positions match TRBD1. The germline V gene has CDR1 SQVTM and CDR2 ANQGSEA. V was clipped by 6 bases and J by 6 bases; unmatched bases: 6. There are 12 residues in the CDR3. DNA for the CDR3: TGCAGCGTCGGCCAGGGGGCGGCTGAAGCTTTCTTT. Protein sequence: CSVGQGAAEAFF.

This clonotype was counted between two and nine times. The chain is built from TRBV15 and TRBJ2-7; no definite D call. The germline CDR1 and CDR2 sequences are LNHNV and YYDKDF (reference sequence). V shed 3 bases and J shed 6 bases, with 12 bases lying between them. The CDR3 covers 13 residues. CDR3 DNA: TGTGCCACCAGCAGCCTGATAACGGGCGAGCAGTACTTC. This gives the protein CATSSLITGEQYF.

This sequence joins TRBV18 and TRBJ2-1; 8 positions match TRBD2. This CDR3 contains 13 residues. CDR1 and CDR2 from the germline V gene are KGHSH and LQKENI. J lost 9 bases, V lost 5 bases, and 6 bases had no gene match. DNA for the CDR3: TGTGCCAGCTCATCCGGGACTAGAGGTGAGCAGTTCTTC. Its translation: CASSSGTRGEQFF.

This clonotype showed up just a few times. The rearrangement uses TRBV12-3 or TRBV12-4 and TRBJ1-2, with a possible D match to TRBD1 (5 bases). V lost 2 bases and J 7 bases, leaving 14 bases between the germline ends. The CDR3 extends over 14 amino acids. The DNA for the CDR3 is TGTGCCAGCAGTTTATCCCCCAGGGAGGGTGGCTACACCTTC. This codes for CASSLSPREGGYTF.

The gene calls are TRBV7-2 and TRBJ1-5; tentative D call: TRBD1 (5 bases). Per the germline V gene, CDR1 is SGHTA and CDR2 is FQGNSA. This CDR3 is built from 15 residues. V was pared by 1 base and J by 0 bases, with 7 bases between. The CDR3 DNA reads as TGTGCCAGCAGCTTAGTAGGGGATAGCAATCAGCCCCAGCATTTT. Amino acids: CASSLVGDSNQPQHF. Variable domain in full (rest from reference TRBV7-2 and TRBJ1-5): GAGVSQSPSNKVTEKGKDVELRCDPISGHTALYWYRQSLGQGLEFLIYFQGNSAPDKSGLPSDRFSAERTGGSVSTLTIQRTQQEDSAVYLCASSLVGDSNQPQHFGDGTRLSIL.

This sequence joins TRBV5-1 and TRBJ2-3, with 8 bases matching TRBD2. CDR1 is SGHRS, CDR2 YFSETQ, per germline. The CDR3 is 14 amino acids. After removal of 4 bases from V and 6 bases from J, the junction contained 7 bases not matched to a gene. In DNA form, the CDR3 reads TGCGCCAGCAGCACCGGGACTAGATCTGATACGCAGTATTTT. Protein: CASSTGTRSDTQYF.

This chain connects TRBV5-4 to TRBJ2-7, with 9 nucleotides matching TRBD2. This CDR3 has 16 residues. J lost 4 bases, V lost 4 bases, and 12 bases had no gene match. Germline V CDR1 and CDR2: SGHNT, YYREEE (reference sequence). The DNA of the CDR3 is TGTGCCAGCAGCAAAACAGGGAGCGGGAGGTTTTACGAGCAGTACTTC. Amino acid sequence: CASSKTGSGRFYEQYF.

This clonotype was detected ten times or more. The chain has TRBV24-1 and TRBJ2-1; TRBD1 matches at 8 bases. The CDR3 loop spans 13 amino acids. The V and J ends lost 9 bases and 4 bases, in that order; junction bases with no gene match: 4. Germline CDR1 reads KGHDR; CDR2 reads SFDVKD. The CDR3 spells CATSQGAYNEQFF. The CDR3 bases are TGTGCCACCTCCCAGGGGGCGTACAATGAGCAGTTCTTC.

The sample holds a few counts of this clonotype. This chain connects TRBV7-2 to TRBJ2-1; D call uncertain. Germline loops: CDR1 SGHTA, CDR2 FQGNSA. V lost 5 bases and J lost 7, with 9 bases in between. CDR3 length equals 12 residues. CDR3 sequence reads: CASSRLDNEQFF. The DNA of the CDR3 is TGTGCCAGCAGCCGACTGGATAATGAGCAGTTCTTC.

In its sample, this clonotype was seen many times. The rearrangement joins TRBV20-1 to TRBJ2-3, with D maybe TRBD2 (6 bases). In germline, CDR1 is DFQATT, CDR2 SNEGSKA (reference sequence). The germline V and J ends were trimmed by 6 bases and 0 bases, with 16 bases remaining between them. The CDR3 contains 15 residues. The CDR3 DNA sequence: TGCAGTGCCCATCTCGGGAGTCGGAGCACAGATACGCAGTATTTT. Translated: CSAHLGSRSTDTQYF.

This clonotype was seen ten or more times. V is TRBV7-2 and J is TRBJ1-3, with no clear D. There are 15 residues in the CDR3. The V end lost 3 bases, the J end lost 4 bases, and 13 bases lay between the germline ends. Looked up from germline, CDR1 is SGHTA and CDR2 is FQGNSA. The CDR3 nucleotides are TGTGCCAGCAGCTTCTCGAACTTCGGGGGAAACACCATATATTTT. Its translation is CASSFSNFGGNTIYF.

V usage is TRBV11-2 and J usage is TRBJ2-5, with 8 bases identical to TRBD2. In germline, CDR1 is SGHAT, CDR2 FQNNGV. J was trimmed by 5 bases and V by 1 base; bases with no gene match: 9. The CDR3 is 16 residues long. The CDR3 sequence is CASSLVRQAGEETQYF. In DNA, the CDR3 is TGTGCCAGCAGCTTAGTTCGACAAGCGGGAGAGGAGACCCAGTACTTC. The full variable domain, with the rest looked up from reference TRBV11-2 and TRBJ2-5, is EAGVAQSPRYKIIEKRQSVAFWCNPISGHATLYWYQQILGQGPKLLIQFQNNGVVDDSQLPKDRFSAERLKGVDSTLKIQPAKLEDSAVYLCASSLVRQAGEETQYFGPGTRLLVL.